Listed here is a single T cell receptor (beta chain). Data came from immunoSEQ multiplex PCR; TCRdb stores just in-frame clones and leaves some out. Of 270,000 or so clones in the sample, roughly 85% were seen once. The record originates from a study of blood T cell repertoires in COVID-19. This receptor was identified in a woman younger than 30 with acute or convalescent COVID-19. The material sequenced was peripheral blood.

The CDR3 spells CSVEMWNEWGLGYTF. For the CDR3, the DNA is TGCAGCGTTGAAATGTGGAATGAGTGGGGGCTTGGCTACACCTTC. The rearrangement links TRBV29-1 to TRBJ1-2, with TRBD1 as a possible D gene (6 bases). The V end lost 2 bases, the J end lost 7 bases, and 20 bases lay between the germline ends. The CDR3 runs to 15 residues. In germline, CDR1 is SQVTM, CDR2 ANQGSEA. The entire variable domain, with the rest obtained from reference TRBV29-1 and TRBJ1-2, is as follows: SAVISQKPSRDICQRGTSLTIQCQVDSQVTMMFWYRQQPGQSLTLIATANQGSEATYESGFVIDKFPISRPNLTFSTLTVSNMSPEDSSIYLCSVEMWNEWGLGYTFGSGTRLTVV.